Below, one T cell receptor (beta chain) is given with its context. Its specificity is unknown. It was uncontrolled infection, other autoimmune disease, pregnancy or lactation that excluded patients. The data belong to a study of T cells in Graves' hyperthyroidism and ophthalmopathy. Study conclusions and caveats: Blood shared most expanded thyroid clonotypes above 0.001.

RNA transcripts yielded amplified TCR beta CDR3 regions. The HTBI primer set drove a first-round RT-PCR of the TCR CDR3. TCRdb re-called the multiplex PCR reads through MiXCR, storing one row per CDR3 protein. The data hold some 500,000 distinct CDR3 sequences, with roughly 24% observed a single time. The CDR3 totals 15 residues. Trimming cost V 5 bases and J 3 bases, with 11 bases left between them. Looked up from germline, CDR1 is MDHEN and CDR2 is SYDVKM. V usage is TRBV28 and J usage is TRBJ2-6; perhaps TRBD1 as D (5 bases). The sequenced sample was blood. The origin of this receptor is a woman aged 25 to 39 with Graves' ophthalmopathy. This CDR3 is CASSIGARGANVLTF. As DNA, the CDR3 is TGTGCCAGCAGTATTGGGGCGCGTGGGGCCAACGTCCTGACTTTC. The full variable domain, rest sourced from reference TRBV28 and TRBJ2-6, is DVKVTQSSRYLVKRTGEKVFLECVQDMDHENMFWYRQDPGLGLRLIYFSYDVKMKEKGDIPEGYSVSREKKERFSLILESASTNQTSMYLCASSIGARGANVLTFGAGSRLTVL.